This TCR beta chain was identified during a study of OX40 agonist ivuxolimab in advanced cancers. Whole-study results and caveats: Also showing low normalized T-cell clonal expansion were some of the nonresponders.

This clone was detected once. Its antigen is undetermined. The method was immunoSEQ multiplex PCR; TCRdb's version includes in-frame clones alone and lacks a portion of them. The table has 30,000 to 35,000 clones, around four fifths seen once. Blood was sampled at baseline, cycle 4 day 1, and cycle 7 day 1. The material sequenced was CD4+ or CD8+ T cells sorted from blood, taken in a trial of the OX40 agonist ivuxolimab. The origin of this receptor is an adult with an advanced solid tumor such as melanoma, head and neck, liver or kidney cancer.

The CDR3 loop is CASSHVSGTGGQPQHF. CDR3 nucleotide sequence: TGTGCCAGCAGTCACGTCTCCGGGACAGGGGGTCAGCCCCAGCATTTT. V and J are TRBV27 and TRBJ1-5; 11 bases are a match to TRBD1. The CDR3 is 16 residues long. The germline gives CDR1 MNHEY, CDR2 SMNVEV (reference sequence). J was trimmed by 6 bases and V by 5 bases; bases with no gene match: 9.